Described below is a single T cell receptor (beta chain) sequence and its context. Its cognate antigen is unknown. Patients had resection in Japan or China between 2014 and 2017. Premalignant or tumor cells were enriched by macro-dissection after pathologic assessment. Generated by immunoSEQ multiplex PCR, the TCRdb table keeps only in-frame clones and is missing some. Here the sample spans around 1,000 clones, roughly 83% being singletons. This specimen belongs to a study of immune evolution from preneoplasia to lung adenocarcinoma. Findings and caveats of the study: Normal lung had highest clonality; later lesions appeared denser, more diverse.

V was clipped by 5 bases and J by 4 bases, with 21 bases between them. Germline CDR1 reads MNHEY; CDR2 reads SMNVEV (reference sequence). This CDR3 has 17 amino acids. The chain recombines TRBV27 with TRBJ2-1; perhaps TRBD1 as D (6 bases). This TCR was sampled from a person aged 60-80 years with lung adenocarcinoma. Material for sequencing was FFPE tissue from an adenomatous hyperplasia lung lesion. Subset in this sample: atypical adenomatous hyperplasia (AAH), lung preneoplasia. DNA for the CDR3: TGTGCCAGCAGTCCGAGGGCCGGGCCCCAGGGGTACAATGAGCAGTTCTTC. This gives the protein CASSPRAGPQGYNEQFF.